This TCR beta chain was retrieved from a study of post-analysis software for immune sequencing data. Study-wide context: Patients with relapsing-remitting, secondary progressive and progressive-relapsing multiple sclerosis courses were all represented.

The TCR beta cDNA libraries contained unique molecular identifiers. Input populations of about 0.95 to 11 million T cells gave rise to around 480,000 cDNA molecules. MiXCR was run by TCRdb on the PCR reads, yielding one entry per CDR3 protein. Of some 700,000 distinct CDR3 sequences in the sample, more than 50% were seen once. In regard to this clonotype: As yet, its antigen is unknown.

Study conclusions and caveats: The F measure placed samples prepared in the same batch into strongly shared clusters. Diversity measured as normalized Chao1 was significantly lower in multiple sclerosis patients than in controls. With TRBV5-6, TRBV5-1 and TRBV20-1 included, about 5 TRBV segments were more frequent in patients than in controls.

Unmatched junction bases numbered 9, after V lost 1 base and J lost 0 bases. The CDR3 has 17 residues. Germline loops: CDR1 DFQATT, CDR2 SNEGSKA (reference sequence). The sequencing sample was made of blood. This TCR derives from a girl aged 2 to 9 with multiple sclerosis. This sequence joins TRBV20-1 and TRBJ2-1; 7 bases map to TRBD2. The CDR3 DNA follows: TGCAGTGCTAGAGGTAGCGGGCAACGGAGCTCCTACAATGAGCAGTTCTTC. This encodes CSARGSGQRSSYNEQFF.